A single sample gave rise to the 12 T cell receptor beta chains below, sequenced in a study of OX40 agonist ivuxolimab in advanced cancers. The library was built by means of the immunoSEQ multiplex PCR assay. TCRdb mirrors the immuneACCESS table, restricted to in-frame sequences. Some clones are absent from its copies; in checked studies, under half trace to an unresolved V gene, and the reason for the others is unknown. This sample is represented by about 10,000 clones; roughly four fifths of them were singletons. The top ten constitute about 10% of the sample. Sequences were derived from CD4+ or CD8+ T cells sorted from blood, sampled in a trial of the OX40 agonist ivuxolimab. The receptor set was obtained from an adult with an advanced solid tumor such as melanoma, head and neck, liver or kidney cancer.

The CDR3 nucleotides are TGCAGCGTTCGGCCTATTACCTCCTACAATGAGCAGTTCTTC. As protein: CSVRPITSYNEQFF. This chain connects TRBV29-1 to TRBJ2-1; D is unclear. The germline CDR1 and CDR2 sequences are SQVTM and ANQGSEA. The CDR3 has 14 residues. V lost 5 bases and J lost 0, with 11 bases in between.

The chain combines TRBV6-5 with TRBJ2-3; 9 bases agree with TRBD2. With V trimmed by 0 bases and J by 6 bases, 4 bases remained unmatched. The CDR3 runs to 15 residues. The germline V gene has CDR1 MNHEY and CDR2 SVGAGI. The CDR3, as DNA: TGTGCCAGCAGTTACTCGATTAGCGGGAGTGATACGCAGTATTTT. It encodes CASSYSISGSDTQYF.

This rearrangement joins TRBV28 to TRBJ1-3, with D perhaps TRBD1 (6 bases). Trimming removed 5 bases at V and 0 bases at J, with 17 bases between. Germline V gene data show CDR1 as MDHEN and CDR2 as SYDVKM. CDR3 length: 17 amino acids. The CDR3 region has the DNA TGTGCCAGCAGTCCTCAACTACAGGGTGTCTCTGGAAACACCATATATTTT. Translating it yields CASSPQLQGVSGNTIYF.

This clone appeared a few times. The chain joins TRBV9 to TRBJ2-7; D might be TRBD2 (5 bases). Germline loops: CDR1 SGDLS, CDR2 YYNGEE. This CDR3 comprises 13 residues. Trimming removed 2 bases from V and 0 bases from J, with 6 bases in between. The CDR3 bases are TGTGCCAGCAGCGTTGGACTCTCCTACGAGCAGTACTTC. Protein sequence: CASSVGLSYEQYF.

This clone has a single count. The chain has TRBV7-2 and TRBJ1-5; D is ambiguous. The V and J ends lost 6 bases and 2 bases respectively, with 14 bases between them. In germline, CDR1 is SGHTA, CDR2 FQGNSA. The CDR3 is 15 residues long. Written as DNA, the CDR3 is TGTGCCAGCAGTTTAACAGCTCGGGGCAATCAGCCCCAGCATTTT. Translated, it gives CASSLTARGNQPQHF.

The V call is TRBV6-1, the J call TRBJ2-4; no reliable D call. V dropped 2 bases and J dropped 9 bases, with 17 bases sitting between them. This CDR3 spans 15 amino acids. CDR1 is MNHNS and CDR2 is SASEGT in the germline V gene. The chain's CDR3 is CASSEIIGPVPIQYF. The CDR3 bases are TGTGCCAGCAGTGAAATCATAGGGCCAGTCCCCATTCAGTACTTC.

This clone was observed once. This chain joins TRBV19 and TRBJ2-1; D unclear. Trimming cost V 3 bases and J 5 bases, with 8 bases left between them. The germline V gene has CDR1 LNHDA and CDR2 SQIVND (reference sequence). This CDR3 has 13 amino acids. CDR3 coding DNA: TGTGCCAGTAGTATTGGGCTTAACAATGAGCAGTTCTTC. Protein product: CASSIGLNNEQFF.

This chain joins TRBV7-6 and TRBJ2-5; tentative D call: TRBD2 (6 bases). Near its end, the DNA agrees better with TRBJ2-7, so the J call may be wrong. Germline V CDR1 and CDR2: SGHVS, FNYEAQ. The length of the CDR3 is 16 residues. The chain's CDR3 is CASSQTPEGHPYEQYF. DNA for the CDR3: TGTGCCAGCAGCCAAACGCCGGAGGGCCATCCCTACGAGCAGTACTTC.

The CDR3 here is CASSLRGAGELFF. The CDR3 DNA follows: TGTGCCAGCAGCCTTCGGGGGGCCGGGGAGCTGTTTTTT. This sequence joins TRBV28 and TRBJ2-2; 7 bases align to TRBD2. Germline CDR1 and CDR2: MDHEN and SYDVKM. This CDR3 spans 13 amino acids. V lost 6 bases to trimming and J lost 6 bases; unmatched junction nucleotides: 4.

The chain recombines TRBV7-6 with TRBJ1-4; D remains ambiguous. Germline V gene sequence: CDR1 SGHVS, CDR2 FNYEAQ. Trimming removed 3 bases at V and 5 bases at J, with 10 bases between. The CDR3 has 14 residues. The chain's CDR3 is CASSLEETNEKLFF. The DNA of the CDR3 is TGTGCCAGCAGCTTGGAGGAGACGAATGAAAAACTGTTTTTT.

The table lists this clone with a count of one. The chain recombines TRBV10-2 with TRBJ1-5; 9 bases are a match to TRBD1. Germline V gene data show CDR1 as WSHSY and CDR2 as SAAADI. The junction had 11 bases not matched to a gene; V was cut back by 3 bases and J by 5 bases. The CDR3 runs to 17 residues. CDR3 sequence reads: CASSDGTGPVLDQPQHF. The CDR3 DNA reads TGCGCCAGCAGTGACGGGACAGGGCCGGTGTTGGATCAGCCCCAGCATTTT.

CDR3 residues: CASSGGDLEDTQYF. CDR3 bases: TGTGCCAGCAGTGGGGGGGATTTAGAAGATACGCAGTATTTT. The chain employs TRBV25-1 and TRBJ2-3; a weak D match, TRBD2 (6 bases). Germline CDR1 is MGHDK and CDR2 is SYGVNS. Trimming removed 4 bases from V and 5 bases from J, with 13 bases in between. The CDR3 has 14 residues.